Listed here is a single T cell receptor (beta chain). This record comes from a study of blood T cell repertoires in COVID-19. Per the authors' pipeline: Estimation of nucleated cell counts was performed using reference gene primer amplification. Clones were sequenced by immunoSEQ multiplex PCR, and TCRdb holds only the in-frame ones, with some missing. V, J and clone size are those of that table, while D and trimming were read from the DNA. Altogether about 200,000 clones are present, about 90% being singletons, with the ten largest covering 0.75% to 0.9%. V lost 2 bases, J lost 5 bases, and 12 bases lay in between. The CDR3 covers 14 residues. CDR1 is MNHEY and CDR2 is SVGEGT in the germline V gene.

The chain links TRBV6-2 or TRBV6-3 to TRBJ2-5, with D perhaps TRBD2 (5 bases). This receptor was identified in a woman aged 70-85 years with acute or convalescent COVID-19. Sequencing used peripheral blood. The CDR3 nucleotides are TGTGCCAGCAGTTACGACGGGGTAAGGGAGACCCAGTACTTC. As protein: CASSYDGVRETQYF.